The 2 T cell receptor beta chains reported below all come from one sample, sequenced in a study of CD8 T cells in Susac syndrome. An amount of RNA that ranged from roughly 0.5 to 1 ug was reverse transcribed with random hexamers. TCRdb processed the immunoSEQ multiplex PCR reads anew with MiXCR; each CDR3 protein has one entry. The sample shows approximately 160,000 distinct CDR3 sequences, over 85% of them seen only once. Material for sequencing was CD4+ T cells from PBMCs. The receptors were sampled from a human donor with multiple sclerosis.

CDR3 region: CSARGGQGNEQYF. The CDR3, as DNA: TGCAGTGCTAGAGGGGGACAGGGGAACGAGCAGTACTTC. The chain joins TRBV20-1 to TRBJ2-7; 10 bases fit TRBD1. The V gene's germline CDR1 is DFQATT and CDR2 SNEGSKA (reference sequence). J lost 5 bases, V lost 1 base, and 2 bases had no gene match. The length of the CDR3 is 13 residues.

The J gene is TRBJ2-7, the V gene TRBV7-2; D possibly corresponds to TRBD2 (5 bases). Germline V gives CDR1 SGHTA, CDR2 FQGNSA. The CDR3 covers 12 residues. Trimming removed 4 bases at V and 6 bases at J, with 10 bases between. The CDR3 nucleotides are TGTGCCAGCAGCTCTACTAGTTTCGAGCAGTACTTC. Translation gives CASSSTSFEQYF.